These 4 T cell receptor beta chains were sequenced from one sample in a study of CD8 T cells in ankylosing spondylitis. The study, taken as a whole, reports: Ankylosing spondylitis blood appeared to carry a characteristic TCR beta motif of roughly 8 highly homologous variants.

Their recognized antigens are unknown. Via MiXCR, TCRdb re-called the 5' RACE reads, giving one row per CDR3 protein. In the table there are around 890,000 distinct CDR3 sequences, approximately 12% of which are singletons. Sequencing input: blood, either unsorted or a sorted T cell fraction (not recorded which). The receptors were sampled from a male donor with ankylosing spondylitis.

This chain links TRBV20-1 with TRBJ1-5, with unresolved D. This CDR3 has 14 residues. The V and J ends lost 5 bases and 11 bases respectively, with 22 bases between them. In germline, CDR1 is DFQATT, CDR2 SNEGSKA (reference sequence). CDR3 region: CSAPVWLSSQSQHF. For the CDR3, the DNA is TGCAGTGCTCCTGTGTGGCTTTCATCCCAGTCCCAGCATTTT.

This clonotype has a handful of counts. In DNA, the CDR3 is TGTGCCAGCAGTTTGACACCCAGGGGGCCCCAGCATTTT. It encodes CASSLTPRGPQHF. The chain links TRBV12-3 or TRBV12-4 to TRBJ1-5; a possible D gene is TRBD1 (6 bases). The CDR3 length is 13 residues. Trimming cost V 3 bases and J 9 bases, with 12 bases left between them.

The rearrangement joins TRBV18 to TRBJ2-7, with D maybe TRBD1 (6 bases). The CDR3 runs to 15 residues. Per the germline V gene, CDR1 is KGHSH and CDR2 is LQKENI. The ends were cut back, 0 bases at V and 2 bases at J, with 11 bases in the middle. The CDR3 nucleotides are TGTGCCAGCTCACCACCCGGGCAGGGGCCCTACGAGCAGTACTTC. Its translation: CASSPPGQGPYEQYF.

This clonotype was picked up a small number of times. This chain uses TRBV7-2 with TRBJ2-1; 8 bases line up with TRBD1. The CDR3 extends over 15 amino acids. The V and J ends lost 5 bases and 7 bases, in that order; junction bases with no gene match: 10. Germline V gene data show CDR1 as SGHTA and CDR2 as FQGNSA. CDR3 in amino acids: CASSRGQGRGNEQFF. CDR3 nucleotides: TGTGCCAGCAGCCGCGGACAGGGCCGGGGGAATGAGCAGTTCTTC.